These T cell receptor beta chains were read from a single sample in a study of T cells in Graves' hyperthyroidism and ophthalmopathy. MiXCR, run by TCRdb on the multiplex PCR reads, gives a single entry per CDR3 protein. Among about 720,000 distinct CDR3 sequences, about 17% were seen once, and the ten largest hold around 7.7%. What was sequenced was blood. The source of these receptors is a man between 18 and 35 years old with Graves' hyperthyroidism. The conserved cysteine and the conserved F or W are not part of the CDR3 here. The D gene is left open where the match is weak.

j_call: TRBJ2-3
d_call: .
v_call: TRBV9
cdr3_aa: ASSVHRDSYTDTQY

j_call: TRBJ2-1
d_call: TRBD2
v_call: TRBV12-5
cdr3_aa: ASSSSGRLNEQF

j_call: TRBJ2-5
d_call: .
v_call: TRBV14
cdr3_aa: ASSQDFLGGETQY

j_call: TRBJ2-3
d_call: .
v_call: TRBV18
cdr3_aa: ASSPREGISDTQY

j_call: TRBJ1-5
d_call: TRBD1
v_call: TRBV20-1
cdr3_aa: SVGGTGGGQPQH

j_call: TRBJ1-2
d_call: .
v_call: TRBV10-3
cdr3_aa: AILDLGSFNYGYT

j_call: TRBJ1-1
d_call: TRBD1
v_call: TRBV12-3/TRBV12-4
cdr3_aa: ASSPRGGAEAF

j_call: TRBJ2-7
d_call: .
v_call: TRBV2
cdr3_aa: ASSVLDYEQY

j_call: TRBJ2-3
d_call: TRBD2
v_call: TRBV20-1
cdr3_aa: SARWLAGGPRTDTQY

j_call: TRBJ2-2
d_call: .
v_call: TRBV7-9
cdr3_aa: ASSLRELGELF

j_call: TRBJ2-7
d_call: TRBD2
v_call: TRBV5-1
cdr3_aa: ASRPTLAGRNEQY

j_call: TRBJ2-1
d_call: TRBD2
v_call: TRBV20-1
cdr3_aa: SAFSGPRYNEQF

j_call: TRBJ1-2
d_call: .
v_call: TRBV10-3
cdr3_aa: AISDYGGYGYT

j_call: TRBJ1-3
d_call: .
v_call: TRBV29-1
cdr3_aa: SVERVDSGNTIY

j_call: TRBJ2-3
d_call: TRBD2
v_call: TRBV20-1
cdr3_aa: SATIAGGDTQY

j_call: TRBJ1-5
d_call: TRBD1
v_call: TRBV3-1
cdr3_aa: ASSQSGGYQPQH

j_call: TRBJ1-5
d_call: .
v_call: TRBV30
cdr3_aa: AWSVPGTFRNQPQH

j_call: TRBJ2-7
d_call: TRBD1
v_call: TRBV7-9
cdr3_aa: ASSPRGDRANEQY

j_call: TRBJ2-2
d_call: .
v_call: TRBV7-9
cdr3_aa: ASSLVSGGERNTGELF

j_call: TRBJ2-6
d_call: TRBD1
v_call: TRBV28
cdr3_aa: ASIDRGSGANVLT

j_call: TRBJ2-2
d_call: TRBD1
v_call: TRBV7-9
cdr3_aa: ASSSYRGNTGELF

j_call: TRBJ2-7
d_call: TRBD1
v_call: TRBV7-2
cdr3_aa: ASSPGSRGQGVGEQY

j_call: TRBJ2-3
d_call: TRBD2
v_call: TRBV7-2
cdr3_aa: ASSSGLGRTDTQY

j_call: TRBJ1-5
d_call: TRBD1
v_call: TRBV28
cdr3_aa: ASILRDRDGQPQH

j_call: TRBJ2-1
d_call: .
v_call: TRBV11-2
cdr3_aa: ASALAGDEQF

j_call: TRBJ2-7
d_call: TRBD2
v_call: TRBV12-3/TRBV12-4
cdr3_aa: ASSSSSGRGWEQY

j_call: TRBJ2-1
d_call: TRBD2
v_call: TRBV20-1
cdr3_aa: SAARELFNEQF

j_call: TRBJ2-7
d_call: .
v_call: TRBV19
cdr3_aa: ASSRQESSYEQY

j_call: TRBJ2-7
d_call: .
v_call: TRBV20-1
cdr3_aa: SARDSQDYEQY

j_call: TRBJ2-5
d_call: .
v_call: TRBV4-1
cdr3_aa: ASSQDLSQYQETQY

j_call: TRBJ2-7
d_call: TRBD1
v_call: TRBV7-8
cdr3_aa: ASSLERTGGLGYEQY

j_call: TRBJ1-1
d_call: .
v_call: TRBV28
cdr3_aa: ASRDQDTEAF

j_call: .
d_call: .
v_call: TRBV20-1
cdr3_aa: SARALGWYSNQPQY

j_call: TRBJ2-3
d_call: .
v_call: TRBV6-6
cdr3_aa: ASSYGPADTQY

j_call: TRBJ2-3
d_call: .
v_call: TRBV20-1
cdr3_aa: SARDARAGVTDTQY

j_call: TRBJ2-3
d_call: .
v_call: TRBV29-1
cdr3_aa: SVGDSTDTQY

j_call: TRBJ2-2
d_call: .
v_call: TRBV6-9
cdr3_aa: ASSSFYTGELF

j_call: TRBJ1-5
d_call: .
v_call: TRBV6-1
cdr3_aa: ASSGSSRYNQPQH

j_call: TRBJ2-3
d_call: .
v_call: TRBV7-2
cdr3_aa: ASRLGPGGTDTQY

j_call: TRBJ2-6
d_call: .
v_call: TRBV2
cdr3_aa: ASSGEVGLWSGANVLT

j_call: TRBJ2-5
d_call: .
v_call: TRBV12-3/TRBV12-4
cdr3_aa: ASSSHTSRETQY

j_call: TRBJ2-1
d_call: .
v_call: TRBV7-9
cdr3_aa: ASTKLPGEQF

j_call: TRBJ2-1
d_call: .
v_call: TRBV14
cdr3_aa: ASSQRNGIHNEQF

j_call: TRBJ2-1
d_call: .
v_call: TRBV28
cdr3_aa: ASRLLRGLF

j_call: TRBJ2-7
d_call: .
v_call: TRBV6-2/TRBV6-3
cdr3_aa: ASDQRGNSYEQY

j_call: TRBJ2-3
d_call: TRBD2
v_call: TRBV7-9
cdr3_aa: ASSSHPGLAGGIGTQY

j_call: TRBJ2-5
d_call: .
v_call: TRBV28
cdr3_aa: ASSLILASKETQY